The following is a T cell receptor (beta chain) sequence with its context. This entry comes from a study of blood T cell repertoires in COVID-19. The assay was immunoSEQ multiplex PCR, and TCRdb's table has in-frame clones only and misses some. The sample lists tens of thousands of clones, more than 75% occurring once. This CDR3 has 21 residues. The germline CDR1 and CDR2 sequences are MNHEY and SVGEGT. V shed 2 bases, J shed 5 bases, and the junction held 17 bases outside the gene matches. This chain joins TRBV6-2 or TRBV6-3 and TRBJ2-3; TRBD2 agrees at 15 bases. The material sequenced was peripheral blood. This clonotype originated in a human donor with active COVID-19. The donor label of this sample is uncertain. DNA for the CDR3: TGTGCCAGCAGTTACCCGAGCCCCGGGACTAGCGGGGGGCGACCGCAAGATACGCAGTATTTT. This gives the protein CASSYPSPGTSGGRPQDTQYF.